These 11 T cell receptor beta chains were all obtained from the same sample, sequenced in a study of CD8 T cells in Susac syndrome. The authors reverse transcribed roughly 0.5 to 1 ug RNA with random hexamers. TCRdb independently ran MiXCR on the immunoSEQ multiplex PCR reads; one entry per CDR3 protein. Here the sample spans around 85,000 distinct CDR3 sequences, over 90% being singletons. The sample consisted of CD8+ T cells from PBMCs. The receptor set was obtained from a human donor with Susac syndrome.

The chain links TRBV7-2 to TRBJ2-7; TRBD1 might be the D (6 bases). Trimming pared 3 bases from V and 4 bases from J, leaving 16 bases between. The CDR3 has 15 residues. CDR1 and CDR2 (germline): SGHTA, FQGNSA. The CDR3 is CASSFTKDSRYEQYF. The CDR3, as DNA: TGTGCCAGCAGCTTTACGAAGGACAGTAGGTACGAGCAGTACTTC.

The chain employs TRBV5-1 and TRBJ2-3; 9 nucleotides align to TRBD2. Germline V lookup: CDR1 SGHRS, CDR2 YFSETQ. V trimming: 0 bases; J trimming: 0 bases; junction bases outside the gene matches: 2. The CDR3 extends over 16 amino acids. As DNA, the CDR3 is TGCGCCAGCAGCTTGGAGCTAGCGGGAAGCACAGATACGCAGTATTTT. Its protein product is CASSLELAGSTDTQYF. Together with reference TRBV5-1 and TRBJ2-3, the CDR3 gives the full variable domain: KAGVTQTPRYLIKTRGQQVTLSCSPISGHRSVSWYQQTPGQGLQFLFEYFSETQRNKGNFPGRFSGRQFSNSRSEMNVSTLELGDSALYLCASSLELAGSTDTQYFGPGTRLTVL.

The rearrangement uses TRBV20-1 and TRBJ2-7; possible D gene TRBD2, 6 bases. The germline CDR1 and CDR2 sequences are DFQATT and SNEGSKA (reference sequence). Trimming cost V 6 bases and J 4 bases, with 16 bases left between them. This CDR3 has 13 amino acids. CDR3 residues: CSAQSRDFYEQYF. As DNA, the CDR3 is TGCAGTGCCCAGTCCCGGGACTTTTACGAGCAGTACTTC.

The chain combines TRBV7-2 with TRBJ2-1; 7 bases match TRBD2. CDR3 length: 16 residues. Germline-derived CDR1 and CDR2 are SGHTA and FQGNSA. V shed 5 bases and J 2 bases; nucleotides not matched to a gene: 9. CDR3 in amino acids: CASSPLGGSPYNEQFF. Written as DNA, the CDR3 is TGTGCCAGCAGCCCTCTTGGCGGGAGTCCCTACAATGAGCAGTTCTTC.

The rearrangement joins TRBV6-5 to TRBJ1-5; D is ambiguous. Germline values: CDR1 MNHEY, CDR2 SVGAGI. This CDR3 contains 13 residues. The V gene lost 0 bases and the J gene lost 3 bases, with 3 bases spanning the gap. The CDR3 sequence is CASSYSFNQPQHF. DNA of the CDR3: TGTGCCAGCAGTTACTCGTTCAATCAGCCCCAGCATTTT.

This clonotype occurred once. The genes are TRBV18 and TRBJ2-1; D not resolved. Germline V gives CDR1 KGHSH, CDR2 LQKENI. V was trimmed by 0 bases and J by 6 bases, leaving 12 bases between them. There are 15 residues in the CDR3. CDR3 sequence (DNA): TGTGCCAGCTCACCACCTAAGTCCCCCCTCAATGAGCAGTTCTTC. Translated, it gives CASSPPKSPLNEQFF.

The genes are TRBV28 and TRBJ2-5; either TRBD1 or TRBD2 may fit D (5 bases each). This CDR3 is built from 14 residues. V lost 6 bases and J lost 1, with 12 bases in between. CDR1 and CDR2 from the germline V gene are MDHEN and SYDVKM. This CDR3 is CASSITGTQETQYF. The CDR3 DNA is TGTGCCAGCAGCATCACCGGGACCCAAGAGACCCAGTACTTC. Filled out from reference TRBV28 and TRBJ2-5, the complete variable domain reads DVKVTQSSRYLVKRTGEKVFLECVQDMDHENMFWYRQDPGLGLRLIYFSYDVKMKEKGDIPEGYSVSREKKERFSLILESASTNQTSMYLCASSITGTQETQYFGPGTRLLVL.

J is TRBJ2-1 and V is TRBV6-2 or TRBV6-3, with 10 nucleotides matching TRBD1. V lost 0 bases to trimming and J lost 4 bases; unmatched junction nucleotides: 3. The CDR3 covers 16 residues. Germline CDR1 MNHEY, CDR2 SVGEGT. CDR3 coding DNA: TGTGCCAGCAGTTACTCGAGGACAGGGGGGTACAATGAGCAGTTCTTC. Amino acids: CASSYSRTGGYNEQFF.

The genes are TRBV12-3 or TRBV12-4 and TRBJ2-3; D not certain. CDR3 length equals 14 residues. V was cut by 0 bases and J by 4 bases, with 8 bases left in between. The CDR3 sequence: CASSLAGGPDTQYF. The DNA of the CDR3 is TGTGCCAGCAGTTTAGCGGGTGGGCCAGATACGCAGTATTTT.

The chain carries TRBV5-4 and TRBJ1-1; unclear D gene. Germline CDR1 SGHNT, CDR2 YYREEE (reference sequence). This CDR3 has 13 amino acids. V lost 1 base and J 3 bases, leaving 7 bases between the germline ends. The chain's CDR3 is CASSLLGYTEAFF. The CDR3 DNA follows: TGTGCCAGCAGCTTGCTCGGGTACACTGAAGCTTTCTTT. The complete variable domain, with remaining parts taken from reference TRBV5-4 and TRBJ1-1, reads ETGVTQSPTHLIKTRGQQVTLRCSSQSGHNTVSWYQQALGQGPQFIFQYYREEENGRGNFPPRFSGLQFPNYSSELNVNALELDDSALYLCASSLLGYTEAFFGQGTRLTVV.

The V gene is TRBV15, the J gene TRBJ2-1; the D is unclear. Deletions cut 3 bases from V and 5 bases from J, with 14 bases between. In germline, CDR1 is LNHNV, CDR2 YYDKDF (reference sequence). This CDR3 is built from 15 residues. As DNA, the CDR3 is TGTGCCACCAGCAGTGAGGTGGGCAGTCACAATGAGCAGTTCTTC. This gives the protein CATSSEVGSHNEQFF.